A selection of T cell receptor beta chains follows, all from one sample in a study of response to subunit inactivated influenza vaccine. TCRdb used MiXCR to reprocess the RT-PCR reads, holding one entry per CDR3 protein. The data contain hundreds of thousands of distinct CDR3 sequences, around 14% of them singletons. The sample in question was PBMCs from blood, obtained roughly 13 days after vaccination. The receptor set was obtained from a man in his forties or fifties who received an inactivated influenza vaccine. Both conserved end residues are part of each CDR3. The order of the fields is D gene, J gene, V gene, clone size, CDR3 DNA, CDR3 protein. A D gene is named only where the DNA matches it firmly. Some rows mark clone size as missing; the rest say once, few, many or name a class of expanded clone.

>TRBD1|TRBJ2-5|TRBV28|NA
TGTGCCAGCAGGTTGCCGGGACAGCAAGAGACCCAGTACTTC
CASRLPGQQETQYF
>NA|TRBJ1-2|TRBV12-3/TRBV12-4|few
TGTGCCAGCAGTTTCCCCGGGACGCTCGCGAGGGGCTACACCTTC
CASSFPGTLARGYTF
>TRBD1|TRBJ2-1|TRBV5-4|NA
TGTGCCAGCAGCGCAGGGCCGGGACAGGATCGTGGTGAGCAGTTCTTC
CASSAGPGQDRGEQFF
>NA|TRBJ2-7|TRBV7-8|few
TGTGCCAGCAGCTTAGAATCTAGCAACTACGAGCAGTACTTC
CASSLESSNYEQYF
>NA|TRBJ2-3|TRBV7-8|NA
TGTGCCAGCAGCACCCAGGGACGCACAGATACGCAGTATTTT
CASSTQGRTDTQYF
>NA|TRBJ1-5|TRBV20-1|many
TGCAGTGCTGATCCCCCGGGCAATCAGCCCCAGCATTTT
CSADPPGNQPQHF
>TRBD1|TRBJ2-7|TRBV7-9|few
TGTACCTCCGGACAGGGAGCCGAGCAGTACTTC
CTSGQGAEQYF
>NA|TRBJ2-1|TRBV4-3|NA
TGCGCCAGCAGCCTGTTAGAAGGGGTAGGCTCCTACAATGAGCAGTTCTTC
CASSLLEGVGSYNEQFF
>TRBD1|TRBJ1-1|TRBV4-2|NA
TGTGCCAGCAGCCAACTTAAACAGGGGCTTGTAGCTTTCTTT
CASSQLKQGLVAFF
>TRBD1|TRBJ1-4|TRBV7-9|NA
TGTGCCAGCAGCTCGACAGGGAACACTAATGAAAAACTGTTTTTT
CASSSTGNTNEKLFF
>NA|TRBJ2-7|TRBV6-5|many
TGTGCCAGCAGGAATTCCTACGAGCAGTACTTC
CASRNSYEQYF
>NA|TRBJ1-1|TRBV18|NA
TGTGCCAGCTCACCCAGGGTTTCAAACACTGAAGCTTTCTTT
CASSPRVSNTEAFF
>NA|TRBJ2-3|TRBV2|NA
TGTGCCAGCAGAAGGGGTGGATGGACAGATACGCAGTATTTT
CASRRGGWTDTQYF
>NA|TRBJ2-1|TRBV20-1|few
TGCAGTGCTGAACTCGAGGACTGGGGCGTCAATGAGCAGTTCTTC
CSAELEDWGVNEQFF
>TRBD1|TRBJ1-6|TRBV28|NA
TGTGCCAGCAGTCCCCTCCTCGATCGACAGGGGACCTCCTATAATTCACCCCTCCACTTT
CASSPLLDRQGTSYNSPLHF
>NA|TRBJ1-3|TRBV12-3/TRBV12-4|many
TGTGCCAGCAGTTTTATACGCTCTGGAAACACCATATATTTT
CASSFIRSGNTIYF
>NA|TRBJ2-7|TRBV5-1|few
TGCGCCAGCAGCCCCCAGCCCGGACACGGCGAGCAGTACTTC
CASSPQPGHGEQYF
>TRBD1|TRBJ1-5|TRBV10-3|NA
TGTGCCATCAGTGAGCCGGCGGGGGACAGGGATCAGCCCCAGCATTTT
CAISEPAGDRDQPQHF
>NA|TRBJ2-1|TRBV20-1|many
TGCAGTGCTAGTGGGGCTAGCGCACATGAGCAGTTCTTC
CSASGASAHEQFF
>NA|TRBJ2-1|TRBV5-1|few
TGCGCCAGCAGCTTGGCTCCAACAAAGGGCAATGAGCAGTTCTTC
CASSLAPTKGNEQFF
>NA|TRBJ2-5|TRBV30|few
TGTGCCTGGAGTGTACTAGGGGAAGAGACCCAGTACTTC
CAWSVLGEETQYF
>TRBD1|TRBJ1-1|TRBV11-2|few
TGTGCCAGCAGGCCCGGACAGGGGATAGCTGAAGCTTTCTTT
CASRPGQGIAEAFF
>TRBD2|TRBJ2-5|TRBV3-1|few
TGTGCCAGCGCTTCGGGACCGCGGGAGGGCCAGTACTTC
CASASGPREGQYF
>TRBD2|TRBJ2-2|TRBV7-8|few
TGTGCCAGCAGCCCTGGTAGCGGGACATTAGTGATGGCGAACACCGGGGAGCTGTTTTTT
CASSPGSGTLVMANTGELFF